A selection of T cell receptor beta chains follows, all from one sample in a study of blood T cell repertoires in COVID-19. Assay used: immunoSEQ multiplex PCR; TCRdb lists only in-frame clones, some missing. The sample lists over 50,000 clones; about nine tenths were seen once. The sample was peripheral blood. Receptors originate from a human donor in a cohort sampled during active COVID-19. The CDR3 runs from the conserved cysteine through the conserved F or W. The order of the fields is CDR3 DNA, CDR3 protein, J gene, D gene, clone size, V gene. D genes are given only for firm matches. The size of a clone is reported for some rows only, either as once, few or many, or as a class for expanded clones.

DNA: TGCAGCGTTGAACAGTTGAAAAATGAAGCTTTCTTT
CDR3: CSVEQLKNEAFF
J: TRBJ1-1
D: NA
size: NA
V: TRBV29-1

DNA: TGCGCCAGCAGCCAAGGAACGCGGGCCTTCTCCTACAATGAGCAGTTCTTC
CDR3: CASSQGTRAFSYNEQFF
J: TRBJ2-1
D: NA
size: NA
V: TRBV4-1

DNA: TGTGCCAGCAGCCGGGACAGTAATCAGCCCCAGCATTTT
CDR3: CASSRDSNQPQHF
J: TRBJ1-5
D: TRBD1
size: NA
V: TRBV28

DNA: TGTGCCAGCAGCTCGTTGGGGGCGACATTCTACGAGCAGTACTTC
CDR3: CASSSLGATFYEQYF
J: TRBJ2-7
D: NA
size: NA
V: TRBV5-6

DNA: TGTGCCAGCAGCTTACGAAGTGGGACAGGGAGAACCGGGGAGCTGTTTTTT
CDR3: CASSLRSGTGRTGELFF
J: TRBJ2-2
D: TRBD1
size: once
V: TRBV7-2

DNA: TGCGCCAGCAGTGGCCGGGGACAGGGACAAAATCAGCCCCAGCATTTT
CDR3: CASSGRGQGQNQPQHF
J: TRBJ1-5
D: TRBD1
size: NA
V: TRBV10-2

DNA: TGTGCCAGCAGCTTATCGTCGCAGTCGAACACCGGGGAGCTGTTTTTT
CDR3: CASSLSSQSNTGELFF
J: TRBJ2-2
D: NA
size: NA
V: TRBV11-2

DNA: TGTGCCAGTAGTAGGGGGGATGGCTACACCTTC
CDR3: CASSRGDGYTF
J: TRBJ1-2
D: NA
size: NA
V: TRBV19

DNA: TGTGCCAGCAGCTTAGGACTAGCGGGGCAAGAGACCCAGTACTTC
CDR3: CASSLGLAGQETQYF
J: TRBJ2-5
D: TRBD2
size: NA
V: TRBV7-2

DNA: TGCGCCAGCAGCTTGACTATTCAGGGCTTCACAGATACGCAGTATTTT
CDR3: CASSLTIQGFTDTQYF
J: TRBJ2-3
D: NA
size: NA
V: TRBV5-1

DNA: TGTGCCCCAAAGAGCTTCCTAGCGGGAGGGAAAAACACAGATACGCAGTATTTT
CDR3: CAPKSFLAGGKNTDTQYF
J: TRBJ2-3
D: TRBD2
size: NA
V: TRBV3-1/TRBV3-2

DNA: TGTGCCAGCAGCCCTCGGACTAGCGGGCGTTTTATTGAGCAGTTCTTC
CDR3: CASSPRTSGRFIEQFF
J: TRBJ2-1
D: TRBD2
size: NA
V: TRBV13

DNA: TGTGCCAGCAGTGATTGGCGGGAGGCCCCAGCAGATACGCAGTATTTT
CDR3: CASSDWREAPADTQYF
J: TRBJ2-3
D: TRBD2
size: NA
V: TRBV25-1

DNA: TGCGCCAGCAGCTTAGCGAGGGATACTGAAGCTTTCTTT
CDR3: CASSLARDTEAFF
J: TRBJ1-1
D: NA
size: NA
V: TRBV5-1

DNA: TGTGCCAGCTCACCAGGACGCCCCACGGGGCTGTTTTTT
CDR3: CASSPGRPTGLFF
J: TRBJ1-4
D: NA
size: NA
V: TRBV18

DNA: TGTGCCAGCACCCAACCCGGGACAGCTAATGAAAAACTGTTTTTT
CDR3: CASTQPGTANEKLFF
J: TRBJ1-4
D: TRBD1
size: NA
V: TRBV28

DNA: TGTGCCAGCAAACAGGGAAATCAGCCCCAGCATTTT
CDR3: CASKQGNQPQHF
J: TRBJ1-5
D: NA
size: once
V: TRBV28

DNA: TGTGCCAGCAGCCAAAGCGGACAGGGAAAGACCCAGTACTTC
CDR3: CASSQSGQGKTQYF
J: TRBJ2-5
D: TRBD1
size: NA
V: TRBV7-3

DNA: TGTGCCAGCAGTTCACCCGGGACAGGGGGCTCGGCTGGAAACACCATATATTTT
CDR3: CASSSPGTGGSAGNTIYF
J: TRBJ1-3
D: TRBD1
size: NA
V: TRBV28

DNA: TGTGCCAGCAGTGACAGGTCAGATACGCAGTATTTT
CDR3: CASSDRSDTQYF
J: TRBJ2-3
D: NA
size: once
V: TRBV2

DNA: TGCGCCAGCAGAGCAGGGCCGGGAGCGCAGTACTTC
CDR3: CASRAGPGAQYF
J: TRBJ2-7
D: NA
size: NA
V: TRBV4-1

DNA: TGCAGTGCTAGTAGTAGCGGGAGGGCCCTTCCAGATACGCAGTATTTT
CDR3: CSASSSGRALPDTQYF
J: TRBJ2-3
D: TRBD2
size: NA
V: TRBV20-1

DNA: TGTGCCAGCAGTGACTCCACTAGCGGGTCTTACAATGAGCAGTTCTTC
CDR3: CASSDSTSGSYNEQFF
J: TRBJ2-1
D: TRBD2
size: NA
V: TRBV6-4

DNA: TGTGCCAGCAGCCACGGGGGGGTGGCGACTGAAGCTTTCTTT
CDR3: CASSHGGVATEAFF
J: TRBJ1-1
D: NA
size: NA
V: TRBV3-1/TRBV3-2

DNA: TGCAGTGCTAGTCCCAGAAACGATCCAATCAATGAAAAACTGTTTTTT
CDR3: CSASPRNDPINEKLFF
J: TRBJ1-4
D: NA
size: NA
V: TRBV20-1

DNA: TGTGCCAGCAGCCCCCGACTAGCGGGAGCAGATACGCAGTATTTT
CDR3: CASSPRLAGADTQYF
J: TRBJ2-3
D: TRBD2
size: NA
V: TRBV7-2

DNA: TGTGCCAGCAGTTTATCTGGGAGGGGGGGCTCCTACGAGCAGTACTTC
CDR3: CASSLSGRGGSYEQYF
J: TRBJ2-7
D: NA
size: NA
V: TRBV27

DNA: TGTGCCAGCTTCACCGGGACAGGGTCTGGCTACACCTTC
CDR3: CASFTGTGSGYTF
J: TRBJ1-2
D: TRBD1
size: once
V: TRBV18

DNA: TGTGCCAGCAGCGTGACGGACAGGAACACTGAAGCTTTCTTT
CDR3: CASSVTDRNTEAFF
J: TRBJ1-1
D: NA
size: NA
V: TRBV9

DNA: TGTGCCAGCTCACCGGGTAGCGGCCAAGAGACCCAGTACTTC
CDR3: CASSPGSGQETQYF
J: TRBJ2-5
D: NA
size: NA
V: TRBV18

DNA: TGTGCCAGCAGTGAAACTCGACTAGCGGGAGTTCAGGAGTTCTTC
CDR3: CASSETRLAGVQEFF
J: TRBJ2-1
D: TRBD2
size: NA
V: TRBV6-1

DNA: TGCGCCAGCAGCCAAGATTGGGGGGGCTGGAACACTGAAGCTTTCTTT
CDR3: CASSQDWGGWNTEAFF
J: TRBJ1-1
D: NA
size: NA
V: TRBV4-1

DNA: TGCGCCAGTCACTCCCGGGACACGACCTACGAGCAGTACTTC
CDR3: CASHSRDTTYEQYF
J: TRBJ2-7
D: NA
size: NA
V: TRBV10-2

DNA: TGTGCCAGCACCCAAGGCCGGACAGGGCGGGAGACCCAGTACTTC
CDR3: CASTQGRTGRETQYF
J: TRBJ2-5
D: TRBD1
size: NA
V: TRBV28

DNA: TGTGCCAGCACCCTAACAGGCTCCTATGGCTACACCTTC
CDR3: CASTLTGSYGYTF
J: TRBJ1-2
D: NA
size: once
V: TRBV6-5